This T cell receptor (beta chain) was observed in a study of resident and recirculating memory T cells in vitiligo (dated by TCRdb to 2017 to 2018). As for the study more broadly: For TCR beta sequencing, each of 3 stable vitiligo patients provided PBMCs and epidermis from shave biopsies taken at two lesional sites and two nonlesional sites. Samples were homogenized without cell sorting just before genomic DNA extraction with the Qiagen DNeasy Blood & Tissue Kit. The goal of the human TCR beta sequencing was to check whether lesional vitiligo skin contained specific clones that differed from the clones found in nonlesional skin and blood. The investigation overall reported the following: Clonality was not the same from one vitiligo lesion to another, and no unique dominant TCR clone turned up. TCR sequences were not found to be conserved across biopsy sites or patients, suggesting that different lesions are infiltrated by different T cell clones, a pattern described as private specificity. Even within a single patient, overlap and correlation analysis found no significant repertoire overlap between any biopsies apart from each lesion compared with itself. Future mechanistic studies are needed so that the relative contributions of the lesion-infiltrating T cell clones and of human Trm versus Tcm pools can be evaluated.

TCR beta chains were amplified from genomic DNA with the immunoSEQ hsTCRB kit. TCR beta libraries were sequenced on an Illumina MiSeq instrument by the immunoSEQ service. Concerning the study's data processing: The immunoSEQ Analyzer was used to analyze the repertoire data. TCRdb re-hosts the immuneACCESS table, in-frame sequences only. Its copies lack some clones; in the studies checked, an unresolved V gene accounts for under half of them, and the cause for the rest is not known. The V and J calls and the clone size are those of that table, but D and trimming were determined from the DNA. Here the sample has roughly 42,000 clones; around 90% occur a single time. The ten most abundant clones make up about 4.6% of the sample. Counted from cysteine to phenylalanine, this CDR3 has 14 amino acids. The kept DNA is CDR3 alone, 42 bases in frame from the first base. The germline V gene (reference sequence) yields LNHDA for CDR1 and SQIVND for CDR2. V is reduced by 6 bases and J by 6 bases, leaving a spacing of 17 bases between them.

Of note for this clone: It lacks a known antigen. No base quality information exists; no much larger clone differs at one position.

Stable vitiligo was defined as no change in lesions over the previous 6 months. To qualify as stable, patients additionally needed to show no confetti depigmentation, which is a clinical sign of active vitiligo. Patients who had been treated within the previous three months were excluded. Ficoll density gradient centrifugation was used to isolate PBMCs from heparinized blood, after which the PBMCs were flash-frozen. The sequencing sample was made of blood. This TCR derives from a male donor with vitiligo. The sequence links TRBV19 to TRBJ1-1; perhaps TRBD1 is the D gene, with 5 bases matching. The DNA is TGTGCCAGTAGGCCGACTCGGCCAGGGTCTGAAGCTTTCTTT. Its protein product is CASRPTRPGSEAFF. Beyond the CDR3, the reference TRBV19 and TRBJ1-1 genes provide the residues; the full variable domain reads: DGGITQSPKYLFRKEGQNVTLSCEQNLNHDAMYWYRQDPGQGLRLIYYSQIVNDFQKGDIAEGYSVSREKKESFPLTVTSAQKNPTAFYLCASRPTRPGSEAFFGQGTRLTVV.